Following are 24 T cell receptor beta chains from one sample sequenced in a study of blood T cells in healthy people across ages (dated by TCRdb to 2014 to 2015). Preparation of the library involved 5' RACE. Reads for this sample came from an Illumina HiSeq 2500. A second PCR of about 6 to 12 cycles was performed with a sample-barcoded 5' primer and a J-beta primer mix. TCRdb trimmed public reads at Q25 via fastp, called clones via MiXCR and kept in-frame beta chains. Every CDR3 protein is listed once, alongside the most common genes and DNA of its rows. The sample yields approximately 600,000 distinct CDR3 sequences; roughly 58% were counted once. The top ten constitute 30% to 40% of the sample. Material: blood. The receptors shown here come from a man aged 60 to 69 in good health.

The chain combines TRBV20-1 with TRBJ2-3; D is possibly TRBD2 (6 bases). Germline CDR1 DFQATT, CDR2 SNEGSKA (reference sequence). Trimming removed 0 bases from V and 2 bases from J, with 12 bases in between. CDR3 length equals 15 residues. The DNA of the CDR3 is TGCAGTGCTAGAGATCGGAGGGAGTTCACAGATACGCAGTATTTT. Protein sequence: CSARDRREFTDTQYF.

The chain couples TRBV12-3 or TRBV12-4 to TRBJ1-3, with unresolved D. Deletions cut 4 bases from V and 0 bases from J, with 4 bases between. The CDR3 sequence is 13 residues long. In DNA, the CDR3 is TGTGCCAGCAGTTGGGGCTCTGGAAACACCATATATTTT. Protein sequence: CASSWGSGNTIYF.

The chain is built from TRBV20-1 and TRBJ2-3; 8 bases fit TRBD1. J gave up 3 bases and V 6 bases, and 8 bases lay outside the gene matches. Germline lookup yields CDR1 DFQATT and CDR2 SNEGSKA (reference sequence). CDR3 length equals 14 residues. The CDR3 sequence: CSAKTGEGTDTQYF. For the CDR3, the DNA is TGCAGTGCAAAGACAGGGGAAGGTACAGATACGCAGTATTTT.

The genes are TRBV12-5 and TRBJ2-7, with D perhaps matching TRBD1 or TRBD2 (5 bases each). Trimming shortened V by 5 bases and J by 7 bases, and 15 bases separated the two germline ends. Germline loops: CDR1 LGHNT, CDR2 FRNRAP. This CDR3 contains 13 residues. CDR3 in DNA: TGTGCTAGTGGTCCCCGGGGCTACAATGAGCAGTACTTC. This encodes CASGPRGYNEQYF.

V is TRBV29-1 and J is TRBJ2-5; D remains ambiguous. Trimming shortened V by 1 base and J by 11 bases, and 14 bases separated the two germline ends. This CDR3 comprises 12 residues. Per germline, CDR1 SQVTM and CDR2 ANQGSEA. CDR3 loop: CSVEGLGNEQYF. DNA for the CDR3: TGCAGCGTTGAAGGGCTTGGCAATGAGCAGTACTTC.

The V call is TRBV2, the J call TRBJ2-7, with TRBD2 matching 12 bases. The length of the CDR3 is 14 residues. From germline, CDR1 is SNHLY and CDR2 FYNNEI. V was clipped by 10 bases and J by 3 bases; unmatched bases: 7. In DNA, the CDR3 is TGTGCCAACCAGACTAGCGGGAGACTCTACGAGCAGTACTTC. The encoded protein is CANQTSGRLYEQYF.

This chain uses TRBV2 with TRBJ1-1; 8 bases are shared with TRBD1. CDR3 length: 13 residues. The V segment lost 4 bases and the J segment 5 bases; nucleotides outside the gene matches: 3. Germline V gene lookup returns CDR1 SNHLY and CDR2 FYNNEI. CDR3 amino acids: CASSVRGLTEAFF. The DNA of the CDR3 is TGTGCCAGCAGTGTCAGGGGGCTAACTGAAGCTTTCTTT.

The genes are TRBV7-2 and TRBJ2-7; D not certain. The J call could be wrong; TRBJ2-5 is a better fit for the DNA end. The CDR3 sequence is 15 residues long. Germline V gives CDR1 SGHTA, CDR2 FQGNSA. CDR3: CASSTRAQALETQYF. Here the CDR3 DNA reads TGTGCCAGCAGCACCCGGGCTCAGGCGTTGGAGACCCAGTACTTC.

The V gene is TRBV20-1, the J gene TRBJ2-7; 9 nucleotides agree with TRBD1. V was clipped by 6 bases and J by 0 bases; unmatched bases: 6. Germline V gene sequence: CDR1 DFQATT, CDR2 SNEGSKA (reference sequence). The CDR3 is 14 residues long. The CDR3 spells CSAPGQGGSYEQYF. The CDR3, as DNA: TGCAGTGCCCCGGGACAGGGTGGCTCCTACGAGCAGTACTTC.

V and J are TRBV6-5 and TRBJ2-5; D gene uncertain. CDR3 size: 12 residues. The V end lost 6 bases, the J end lost 11 bases, and 16 bases lay between the germline ends. Germline V gene data show CDR1 as MNHEY and CDR2 as SVGAGI. This CDR3 is CASRGYGDEQYF. Here the CDR3 DNA reads TGTGCCAGCAGGGGCTATGGCGATGAGCAGTACTTC.

In this sample, this clonotype turned up a few times. The chain has TRBV6-5 and TRBJ2-5, with D hard to call. Trimming cost V 6 bases and J 0 bases, with 14 bases left between them. The germline gives CDR1 MNHEY, CDR2 SVGAGI. The CDR3 totals 15 residues. The CDR3 DNA reads TGTGCCAGCAGAAGGGAAGGGTACTACCAAGAGACCCAGTACTTC. Protein product: CASRREGYYQETQYF.

Many counts were recorded for this clonotype. The chain is built from TRBV2 and TRBJ2-5; D unresolved. The CDR3 has 13 residues. The V gene lost 7 bases and the J gene lost 4 bases, with 13 bases spanning the gap. Germline CDR1 SNHLY, CDR2 FYNNEI. The CDR3 loop reads CASNLRLRETQYF. The CDR3 nucleotides are TGTGCCAGCAATTTGCGGCTTAGAGAGACCCAGTACTTC.

This chain links TRBV5-8 with TRBJ2-7; TRBD1 matches at 10 bases. With the DNA end fitting TRBJ2-4 better, the J assignment may be wrong. The CDR3 is 14 residues long. Germline V gene lookup returns CDR1 SGHTS and CDR2 YDEGEE. CDR3 loop: CASRRTGGVDIQYF. CDR3 sequence (DNA): TGTGCCAGCAGAAGGACAGGGGGAGTAGACATTCAGTACTTC.

This clonotype was observed at least ten times. The J gene is TRBJ2-5, the V gene TRBV7-2; possibly TRBD2 for D (5 bases). The CDR3 has 13 residues. Trimming took off 2 bases at V and 5 bases at J, with 9 bases between the two ends. Per germline, CDR1 SGHTA and CDR2 FQGNSA. The CDR3 sequence: CASSLSRGETQYF. The CDR3 DNA is TGTGCCAGCAGCTTAAGTCGAGGGGAGACCCAGTACTTC.

CDR3 in amino acids: CASSLYLRGLYEQYF. CDR3 DNA sequence: TGCGCCAGCAGCTTGTATCTCAGGGGATTATACGAGCAGTACTTC. The chain uses TRBV5-1 and TRBJ2-5; weak D call: TRBD1 (6 bases). The J call may be faulty, since TRBJ2-7 better matches the DNA end. This CDR3 region has 15 residues. In germline, CDR1 is SGHRS, CDR2 YFSETQ.

The rearrangement joins TRBV12-3 or TRBV12-4 to TRBJ2-5; D gene unclear. This CDR3 comprises 13 residues. Trimming stripped 3 bases from V and 2 bases from J, with 7 bases between. CDR3 region: CASSFMGQETQYF. CDR3 nucleotide sequence: TGTGCCAGCAGTTTCATGGGACAAGAGACCCAGTACTTC.

This chain joins TRBV5-1 and TRBJ2-5; TRBD2 matches 9 bases. Germline assignment: CDR1 SGHRS and CDR2 YFSETQ. V lost 0 bases and J lost 5; bases outside the gene matches: 8. The CDR3 runs 16 residues. This chain's CDR3 is CASSLGDSGGFETQYF. For the CDR3, the DNA is TGCGCCAGCAGCTTGGGGGATAGCGGGGGTTTTGAGACCCAGTACTTC.

CDR3 region: CASSSSRGHNTDTQYF. Here the CDR3 DNA reads TGTGCCAGCTCATCTTCCCGGGGCCACAACACAGATACGCAGTATTTT. This chain links TRBV18 with TRBJ2-3; D possibly matches TRBD1 or TRBD2 (5 bases each). Between the trimmed V and J ends, which lost 5 bases and 2 bases, there was a span of 17 bases. This CDR3 has 16 amino acids. From germline, CDR1 is KGHSH and CDR2 LQKENI.

The chain recombines TRBV28 with TRBJ2-6; D is uncertain. Trimming pared 5 bases from V and 2 bases from J, leaving 10 bases between. In germline, CDR1 is MDHEN, CDR2 SYDVKM. The CDR3 length is 15 residues. This CDR3 is CASSAQVAGANVLTF. Here the CDR3 DNA reads TGTGCCAGCAGTGCCCAGGTGGCTGGGGCCAACGTCCTGACTTTC.

This chain links TRBV20-1 with TRBJ2-5; a possible D gene is TRBD1 (5 bases). Germline CDR1 DFQATT, CDR2 SNEGSKA (reference sequence). V lost 0 bases, J lost 4 bases, and 9 bases lay in between. The CDR3 sequence is 13 residues long. The CDR3 region is CSARDWGPETQYF. As DNA, the CDR3 is TGCAGTGCTAGAGATTGGGGCCCAGAGACCCAGTACTTC.

This clonotype was seen only a few times. The junction and the germline gene differ at one end; a read error may be behind it. The gene calls are TRBV27 and TRBJ1-4; D possibly corresponds to TRBD1 (6 bases). The CDR3 runs 15 residues. CDR1 and CDR2 from the germline V gene are MNHEY and SMNVEV (reference sequence). The CDR3 DNA sequence: TGTGCCAGCAGTCCCATACGGGGGGCTAAAGAAAAACTGTTTTTT. As protein: CASSPIRGAKEKLFF.

The chain links TRBV2 to TRBJ2-5, with TRBD2 identical over 9 bases. In germline, CDR1 is SNHLY, CDR2 FYNNEI. J gave up 2 bases and V 7 bases, and 5 bases lay outside the gene matches. The CDR3 contains 14 residues. The CDR3 DNA reads TGTGCCAGCAAGAGACTAGCGGTACAAGAGACCCAGTACTTC. The encoded protein is CASKRLAVQETQYF.

This clonotype was detected only a few times. The V call is TRBV5-1, the J call TRBJ1-2; D not certain. Germline CDR1 SGHRS, CDR2 YFSETQ. Trimming removed 4 bases at V and 4 bases at J, with 14 bases between. The CDR3 is 14 amino acids. The CDR3 protein is CASSGTQDPYGYTF. DNA for the CDR3: TGCGCCAGCAGCGGTACCCAGGATCCCTATGGCTACACCTTC.

The J gene is TRBJ1-5, the V gene TRBV6-1; the D gene is possibly TRBD1 (6 bases). This CDR3 has 14 amino acids. CDR1 is MNHNS and CDR2 is SASEGT in the germline V gene. Trimming removed 6 bases from V and 3 bases from J, with 12 bases in between. In DNA, the CDR3 is TGTGCCAGCAGGGCGAACAGGGACAATCAGCCCCAGCATTTT. It encodes CASRANRDNQPQHF.